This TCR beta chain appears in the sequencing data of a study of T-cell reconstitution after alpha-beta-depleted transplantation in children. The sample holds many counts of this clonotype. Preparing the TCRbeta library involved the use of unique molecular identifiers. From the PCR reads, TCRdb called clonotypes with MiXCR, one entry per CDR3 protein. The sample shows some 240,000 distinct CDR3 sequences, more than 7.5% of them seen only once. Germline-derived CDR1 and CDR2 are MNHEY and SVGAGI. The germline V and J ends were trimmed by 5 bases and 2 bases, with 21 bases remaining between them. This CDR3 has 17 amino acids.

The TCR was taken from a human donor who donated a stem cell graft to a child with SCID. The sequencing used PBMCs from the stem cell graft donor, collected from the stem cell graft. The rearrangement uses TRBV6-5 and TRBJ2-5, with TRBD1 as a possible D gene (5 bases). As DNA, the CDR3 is TGTGCCAGCAGTAACCCACAGACAGCCGGCTTGCAAGAGACCCAGTACTTC. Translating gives CASSNPQTAGLQETQYF.